This T cell receptor (beta chain) was recovered during a study of CD8+CD57+ T cells in acquired aplastic anemia. The overall study: DNA recovered from sorted CD4+ and CD8+ cells had a mean of about 3.5 ug. Study-wide results and caveats: Sharing between patients and controls was observed for about 27 CD8+ CDR3 sequences.

With respect to this clonotype: The antigen remains unidentified.

Flow cytometry had shown expanded CD8+CD57+ cells in the patients chosen for sequencing. The CDR3 contains 14 residues. V was cut by 2 bases and J by 5 bases, with 12 bases left in between. For CDR3 and TCR beta VDJ profiling, genomic DNA was the template used. TCRdb called the reads again in MiXCR, with one record for every CDR3 protein. Here the sample spans approximately 300,000 distinct CDR3 sequences, roughly 59% being singletons. The specimen sequenced was sorted CD4+, CD8+, or CD8+CD57+ T cells (not recorded which) from PBMCs. The sequence came from a human donor with aplastic anemia. The chain is built from TRBV12-3 or TRBV12-4 and TRBJ2-5, with D perhaps given as TRBD1 or TRBD2 (6 bases each). The CDR3 sequence is CASSLTGTGETQYF. The DNA for the CDR3 is TGTGCCAGCAGTTTAACAGGGACTGGCGAGACCCAGTACTTC.